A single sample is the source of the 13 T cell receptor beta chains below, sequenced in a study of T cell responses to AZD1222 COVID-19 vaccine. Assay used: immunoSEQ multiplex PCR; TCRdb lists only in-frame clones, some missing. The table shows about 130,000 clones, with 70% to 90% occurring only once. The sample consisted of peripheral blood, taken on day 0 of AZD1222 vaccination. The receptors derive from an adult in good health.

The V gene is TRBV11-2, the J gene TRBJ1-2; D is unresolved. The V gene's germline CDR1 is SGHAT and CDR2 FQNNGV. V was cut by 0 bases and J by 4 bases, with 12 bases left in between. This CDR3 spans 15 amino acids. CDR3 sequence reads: CASSLEALVGYGYTF. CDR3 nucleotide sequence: TGTGCCAGCAGCTTAGAGGCCCTTGTTGGCTATGGCTACACCTTC.

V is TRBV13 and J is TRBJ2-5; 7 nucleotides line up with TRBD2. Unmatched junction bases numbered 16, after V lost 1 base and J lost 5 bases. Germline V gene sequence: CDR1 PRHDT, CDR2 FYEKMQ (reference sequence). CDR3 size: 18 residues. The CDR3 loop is CASSLDGSGVARRETQYF. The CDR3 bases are TGTGCCAGCAGCTTAGACGGAAGCGGGGTCGCCAGGAGGGAGACCCAGTACTTC.

DNA of the CDR3: TGTGCCAGCATTAGCAGGGGGCGAACTGAAGCTTTCTTT. Translating it yields CASISRGRTEAFF. The V call is TRBV6-5, the J call TRBJ1-1; 8 bases fit TRBD1. With 7 bases clipped from V and 5 bases from J, the junction kept 6 bases outside the gene matches. The CDR3 covers 13 residues. Per the germline V gene, CDR1 is MNHEY and CDR2 is SVGAGI.

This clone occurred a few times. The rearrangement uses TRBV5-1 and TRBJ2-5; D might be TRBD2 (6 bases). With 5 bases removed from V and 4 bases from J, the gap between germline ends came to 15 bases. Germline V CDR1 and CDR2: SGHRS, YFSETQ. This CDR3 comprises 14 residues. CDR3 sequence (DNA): TGCGCCAGCAGGGCTAACGGGGGACGAGAGACCCAGTACTTC. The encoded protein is CASRANGGRETQYF.

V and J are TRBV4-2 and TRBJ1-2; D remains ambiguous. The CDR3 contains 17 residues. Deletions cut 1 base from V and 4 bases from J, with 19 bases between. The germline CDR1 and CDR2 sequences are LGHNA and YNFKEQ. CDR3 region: CASSQGILGSGVYGYTF. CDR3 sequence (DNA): TGTGCCAGCAGCCAAGGAATCCTTGGCAGCGGAGTCTATGGCTACACCTTC.

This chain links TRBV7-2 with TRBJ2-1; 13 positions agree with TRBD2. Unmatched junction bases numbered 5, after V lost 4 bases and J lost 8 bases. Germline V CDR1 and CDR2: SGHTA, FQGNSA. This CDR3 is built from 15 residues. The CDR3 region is CASSSGLAGDDEQFF. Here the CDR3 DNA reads TGTGCCAGCAGCTCCGGACTAGCGGGAGACGATGAGCAGTTCTTC.

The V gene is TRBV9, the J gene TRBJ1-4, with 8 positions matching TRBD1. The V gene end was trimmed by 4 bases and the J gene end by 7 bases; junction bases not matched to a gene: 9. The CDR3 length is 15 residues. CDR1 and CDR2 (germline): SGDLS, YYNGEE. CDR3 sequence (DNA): TGTGCCAGCAGCTCCTGGCAGGGGGCGGGTGAAAAACTGTTTTTT. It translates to CASSSWQGAGEKLFF.

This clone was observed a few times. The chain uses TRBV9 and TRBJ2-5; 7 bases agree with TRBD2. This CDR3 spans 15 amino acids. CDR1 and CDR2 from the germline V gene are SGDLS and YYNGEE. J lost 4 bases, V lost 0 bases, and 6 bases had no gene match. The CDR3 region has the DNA TGTGCCAGCAGCGTAGATGCGGGAGTGAGAGAGACCCAGTACTTC. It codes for CASSVDAGVRETQYF.

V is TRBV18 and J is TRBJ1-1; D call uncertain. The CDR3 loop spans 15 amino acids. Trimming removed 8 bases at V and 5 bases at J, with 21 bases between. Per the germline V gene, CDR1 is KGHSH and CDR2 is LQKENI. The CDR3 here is CASRARVGHSTEAFF. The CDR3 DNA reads TGTGCCAGCCGGGCGAGGGTCGGGCATAGTACTGAAGCTTTCTTT. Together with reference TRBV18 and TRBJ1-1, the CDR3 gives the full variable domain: NAGVMQNPRHLVRRRGQEARLRCSPMKGHSHVYWYRQLPEEGLKFMVYLQKENIIDESGMPKERFSAEFPKEGPSILRIQQVVRGDSAAYFCASRARVGHSTEAFFGQGTRLTVV.

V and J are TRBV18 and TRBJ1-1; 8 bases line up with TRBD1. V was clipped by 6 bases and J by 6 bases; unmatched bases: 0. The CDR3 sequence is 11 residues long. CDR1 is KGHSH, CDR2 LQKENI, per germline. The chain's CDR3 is CASSDRAEAFF. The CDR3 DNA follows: TGTGCCAGCTCGGACAGGGCTGAAGCTTTCTTT.

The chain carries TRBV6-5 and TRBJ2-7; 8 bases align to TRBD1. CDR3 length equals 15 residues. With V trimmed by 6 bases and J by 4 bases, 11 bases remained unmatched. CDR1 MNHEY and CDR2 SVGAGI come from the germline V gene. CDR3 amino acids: CASSRYSQGAYEQYF. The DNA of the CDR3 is TGTGCCAGCAGCCGGTATAGTCAGGGGGCTTACGAGCAGTACTTC.

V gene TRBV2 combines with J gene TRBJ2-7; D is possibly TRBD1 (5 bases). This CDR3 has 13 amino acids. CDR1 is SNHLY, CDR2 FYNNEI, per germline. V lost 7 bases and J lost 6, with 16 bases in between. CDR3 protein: CASTAQGGIEQYF. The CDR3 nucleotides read TGTGCCAGCACGGCGCAGGGTGGGATCGAGCAGTACTTC.

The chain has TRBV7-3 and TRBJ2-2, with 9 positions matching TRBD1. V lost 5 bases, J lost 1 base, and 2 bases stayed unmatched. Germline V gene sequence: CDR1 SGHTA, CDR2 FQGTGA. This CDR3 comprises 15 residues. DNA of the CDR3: TGTGCCAGCAGCCGGGGACAGGGGAACACCGGGGAGCTGTTTTTT. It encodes CASSRGQGNTGELFF.